This TCR beta chain was identified during a study of T cell responses to AZD1222 COVID-19 vaccine. Study summary: Pooling covered second doses at about 4 or about 12 weeks. General study results and limits: CD4 TCRs associated with vaccination spanned spike, dominating at 160-218 and 743-854.

Concerning this clone: The antigen remains unidentified.

The V segment lost 10 bases and the J segment 5 bases; nucleotides outside the gene matches: 17. CDR3 length equals 15 residues. Germline CDR1 SNHLY, CDR2 FYNNEI. TCRdb keeps only in-frame clones here, not all; method: immunoSEQ multiplex PCR. The data hold over 85,000 clones, with about four fifths observed a single time. The material sequenced was peripheral blood, taken on day 0 of AZD1222 vaccination. The chain has TRBV2 and TRBJ2-7; 7 positions agree with TRBD2. The clonotype comes from an adult in good health. CDR3 in amino acids: CATHKRLAQNDEQYF. CDR3 in DNA: TGTGCCACCCACAAGCGACTAGCCCAAAATGACGAGCAGTACTTC.